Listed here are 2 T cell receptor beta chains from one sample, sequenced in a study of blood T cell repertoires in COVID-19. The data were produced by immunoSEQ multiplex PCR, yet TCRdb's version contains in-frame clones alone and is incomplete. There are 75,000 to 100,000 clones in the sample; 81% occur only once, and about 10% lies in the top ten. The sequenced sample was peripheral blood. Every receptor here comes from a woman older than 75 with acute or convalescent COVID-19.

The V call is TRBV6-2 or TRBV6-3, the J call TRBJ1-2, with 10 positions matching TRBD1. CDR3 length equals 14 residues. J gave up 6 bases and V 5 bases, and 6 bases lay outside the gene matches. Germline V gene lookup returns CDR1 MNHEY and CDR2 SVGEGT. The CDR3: CASSPDRGIHGYTF. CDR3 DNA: TGTGCCAGCAGTCCGGACAGGGGGATCCATGGCTACACCTTC.

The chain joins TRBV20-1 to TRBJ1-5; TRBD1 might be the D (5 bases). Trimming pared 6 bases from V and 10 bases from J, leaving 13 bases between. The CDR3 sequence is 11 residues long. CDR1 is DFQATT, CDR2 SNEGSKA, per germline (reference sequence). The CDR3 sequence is CSAPNQGPQHF. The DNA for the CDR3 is TGCAGTGCGCCGAACCAGGGACCCCAGCATTTT.